This T cell receptor (beta chain) was sequenced for a study of T cells in Graves' hyperthyroidism and ophthalmopathy. Patients counted as stable if ophthalmopathy did not develop within 18 months. Researchers amplified the TCR beta CDR3 regions from RNA transcripts. The HTBI set primed first-round TCR CDR3 RT-PCR. TCRdb reanalysed the multiplex PCR reads using MiXCR and keeps one entry per CDR3 protein. The table records about 720,000 distinct CDR3 sequences, about 16% of them present only once. The CDR3 is 14 amino acids. Germline V gene data show CDR1 as MNHEY and CDR2 as SMNVEV (reference sequence). The V and J ends lost 5 bases and 7 bases respectively, with 17 bases between them.

This clonotype was sampled from a man between 18 and 35 years old with Graves' hyperthyroidism. What was sequenced was blood. The chain uses TRBV27 and TRBJ1-2, with no clear D. In DNA, the CDR3 is TGTGCCAGCAGTACCTCGACGGTGGGATCTGGCTACACCTTC. It codes for CASSTSTVGSGYTF.